Sequencing of this TCR beta chain was carried out in a study of T cell responses to AZD1222 COVID-19 vaccine. Study summary: Pooling was applied to second doses at about 4 or about 12 weeks.

Measured with immunoSEQ multiplex PCR; TCRdb has only the in-frame clones, and not every one. Counted here are some 140,000 clones, over 90% occurring once; the ten biggest clones make up 5.4%. The length of the CDR3 is 16 residues. Looked up from germline, CDR1 is SGHTA and CDR2 is FQGNSA. The V and J ends lost 1 base and 7 bases, in that order; junction bases with no gene match: 8. Source: peripheral blood, taken on day 0 of AZD1222 vaccination. V and J are TRBV7-2 and TRBJ2-3; 10 nucleotides match TRBD2. The receptor was derived from an adult in good health. CDR3 in amino acids: CASSLEEREGRNTQYF. CDR3 sequence (DNA): TGTGCCAGCAGCTTAGAAGAGCGGGAGGGCCGGAATACGCAGTATTTT. The variable domain in full, with the rest retrieved from reference TRBV7-2 and TRBJ2-3, is GAGVSQSPSNKVTEKGKDVELRCDPISGHTALYWYRQSLGQGLEFLIYFQGNSAPDKSGLPSDRFSAERTGGSVSTLTIQRTQQEDSAVYLCASSLEEREGRNTQYFGPGTRLTVL.